This T cell receptor (beta chain) was retrieved from a study of T cells in Graves' hyperthyroidism and ophthalmopathy. Amplification of TCR beta CDR3 regions was performed using RNA transcripts as template. The primer set for the first-round RT-PCR of the TCR CDR3 was HTBI. TCRdb reprocessed the multiplex PCR reads with MiXCR, giving one entry per CDR3 protein. The data hold some 400,000 distinct CDR3 sequences, with roughly 12% observed a single time. This clonotype was counted ten times or more. The antigen is not known. The study's findings and limits: The majority of expanded thyroid clonotypes above 0.001 also appeared in blood.

V lost 4 bases, J lost 7 bases, and 11 bases lay in between. The CDR3 loop spans 13 amino acids. Germline V gene sequence: CDR1 SNHLY, CDR2 FYNNEI. The V and J genes are TRBV2 and TRBJ1-5; D remains unclear. Sequenced input: blood. This TCR derives from a man aged 30 to 45 with Graves' hyperthyroidism that later progressed to Graves' ophthalmopathy. The CDR3 DNA follows: TGTGCCAGCAGTGGTGAAGTTTGGCAGCCCCAGCATTTT. It specifies CASSGEVWQPQHF.